These T cell receptor beta chains were read from a single sample in a study of metastatic and nonmetastatic thyroid tumors. Using MiXCR, TCRdb re-called clones from the PCR reads. This table has fewer than 8,000 clones, 19% appearing once. Sequenced sample: adjacent normal tissue. Receptor source: a female donor with papillary thyroid cancer or a benign thyroid nodule (not recorded which). Some clones in this sample may be carry-over from other donors' samples. CDR3s include the opening cysteine and the closing phenylalanine or tryptophan. The order of the fields is clone size, J gene, D gene, V gene, CDR3 protein, CDR3 DNA. The D gene is left open where the match is weak. Only part of the rows carry a size: once, few, many, or a class if the clone is expanded.

clone_size: medium-sized; j_call: TRBJ1-4; d_call: -; v_call: TRBV6-5; cdr3_aa: CASSYSGGGNEKLFF; cdr3_nt: TGTGCCAGCAGTTACTCAGGAGGGGGTAATGAAAAACTGTTTTTT
clone_size: medium-sized; j_call: TRBJ2-7; d_call: TRBD1; v_call: TRBV7-6; cdr3_aa: CASSLGDRGMGEQYF; cdr3_nt: TGTGCCAGCAGCTTAGGGGACAGGGGAATGGGTGAGCAGTACTTC
clone_size: medium-sized; j_call: TRBJ2-7; d_call: -; v_call: TRBV30; cdr3_aa: CAWSVGTSSYEQYF; cdr3_nt: TGTGCCTGGAGTGTAGGAACAAGCTCCTACGAGCAGTACTTC
clone_size: many; j_call: TRBJ2-7; d_call: -; v_call: TRBV6-1; cdr3_aa: CASSEEGRGYTYEQYF; cdr3_nt: TGTGCCAGCAGTGAAGAGGGCAGGGGTTATACCTACGAGCAGTACTTC
clone_size: many; j_call: TRBJ2-1; d_call: -; v_call: TRBV10-3; cdr3_aa: CAIWVGAPYNEQFF; cdr3_nt: TGTGCCATCTGGGTGGGGGCGCCCTACAATGAGCAGTTCTTC
clone_size: medium-sized; j_call: TRBJ2-1; d_call: -; v_call: TRBV7-3; cdr3_aa: CASSLGGGDYNEQFF; cdr3_nt: TGTGCCAGCAGCTTAGGGGGAGGCGACTACAATGAGCAGTTCTTC
clone_size: many; j_call: TRBJ2-1; d_call: TRBD2; v_call: TRBV9; cdr3_aa: CASRGGGLDEQFF; cdr3_nt: TGTGCCAGCCGCGGGGGTGGCCTCGATGAGCAGTTCTTC
clone_size: many; j_call: TRBJ2-3; d_call: TRBD2; v_call: TRBV20-1; cdr3_aa: CSATSGSVSDTQYF; cdr3_nt: TGCAGTGCCACGAGCGGGAGCGTCTCAGATACGCAGTATTTT
clone_size: -; j_call: TRBJ1-4; d_call: -; v_call: TRBV2; cdr3_aa: CASRRTESNEKLFF; cdr3_nt: TGTGCCAGCAGGAGGACAGAGTCTAATGAAAAACTGTTTTTT
clone_size: large; j_call: TRBJ2-1; d_call: -; v_call: TRBV2; cdr3_aa: CAGWDINNEQFF; cdr3_nt: TGTGCCGGCTGGGACATCAACAATGAGCAGTTCTTC
clone_size: many; j_call: TRBJ1-3; d_call: -; v_call: TRBV6-1; cdr3_aa: CASIGHSGNTIYF; cdr3_nt: TGTGCCAGCATTGGACACTCTGGAAACACCATATATTTT
clone_size: few; j_call: TRBJ2-7; d_call: -; v_call: TRBV7-9; cdr3_aa: CASTSWEDEQYF; cdr3_nt: TGTGCCAGCACCAGTTGGGAAGACGAGCAGTACTTC
clone_size: -; j_call: TRBJ2-3; d_call: -; v_call: TRBV11-2; cdr3_aa: CASSLGELLTSTDTQYF; cdr3_nt: TGTGCCAGCAGCTTAGGGGAACTCCTTACTAGCACAGATACGCAGTATTTT
clone_size: medium-sized; j_call: TRBJ1-4; d_call: -; v_call: TRBV19; cdr3_aa: CASSILEGGTYGEKLFF; cdr3_nt: TGTGCCAGTAGTATTCTAGAGGGGGGAACGTACGGCGAAAAACTGTTTTTT
clone_size: -; j_call: TRBJ2-3; d_call: TRBD1; v_call: TRBV27; cdr3_aa: CASSLQGADTQYF; cdr3_nt: TGTGCCAGCAGTTTACAGGGGGCAGATACGCAGTATTTT
clone_size: -; j_call: TRBJ2-7; d_call: TRBD2; v_call: TRBV7-2; cdr3_aa: CASSPTSGGGNEQYF; cdr3_nt: TGTGCCAGCAGCCCTACTAGCGGAGGCGGGAACGAGCAGTACTTC
clone_size: many; j_call: TRBJ2-3; d_call: -; v_call: TRBV5-6; cdr3_aa: CASSLGSGGRRSTDTQYF; cdr3_nt: TGTGCCAGCAGCTTGGGCAGCGGAGGCCGACGGAGCACAGATACGCAGTATTTT
clone_size: -; j_call: TRBJ1-1; d_call: TRBD1; v_call: TRBV11-2; cdr3_aa: CASSLDGTGVTEAFF; cdr3_nt: TGTGCCAGCAGCTTAGATGGGACAGGGGTTACTGAAGCCTTCTTT
clone_size: -; j_call: TRBJ1-1; d_call: -; v_call: TRBV6-1; cdr3_aa: CASSVVFLGINTEAFF; cdr3_nt: TGTGCCAGCAGTGTTGTATTCTTGGGGATCAACACTGAAGCTTTCTTT
clone_size: many; j_call: TRBJ2-5; d_call: TRBD2; v_call: TRBV11-2; cdr3_aa: CASSSRLAGGPRQETQYF; cdr3_nt: TGTGCCAGCAGCTCCAGACTAGCGGGGGGGCCGAGGCAAGAGACCCAGTACTTC
clone_size: -; j_call: TRBJ2-7; d_call: -; v_call: TRBV6-5; cdr3_aa: CASSYSKAVSRDYEQYF; cdr3_nt: TGTGCCAGCAGTTACTCGAAGGCTGTCAGCAGAGATTACGAGCAGTACTTC
clone_size: medium-sized; j_call: TRBJ1-5; d_call: -; v_call: TRBV19; cdr3_aa: CASTRALGQPQHF; cdr3_nt: TGTGCCAGTACCCGGGCGCTGGGTCAGCCCCAGCATTTT
clone_size: -; j_call: TRBJ1-5; d_call: -; v_call: TRBV5-1; cdr3_aa: CASSVGHGGSNQPQHF; cdr3_nt: TGCGCCAGCAGCGTGGGCCACGGGGGAAGCAATCAGCCCCAGCATTTT
clone_size: large; j_call: TRBJ2-7; d_call: TRBD1; v_call: TRBV11-3; cdr3_aa: CASSRSGTGGESNYEQYF; cdr3_nt: TGTGCCAGCAGCAGATCCGGGACAGGGGGCGAGTCTAACTACGAGCAGTACTTC